The following is a TCR beta chain sequence with its context. The data were taken from a study of blood T cell repertoires in COVID-19. Whole-study context: The cDNA or gDNA used as material had been derived from T cells, B-cell-depleted T cells, or PBMCs.

As originally analysed: From reference gene primer amplification, estimates of nucleated cell counts were derived. Repertoires were generated with immunoSEQ multiplex PCR, while TCRdb's copy carries only in-frame clones and drops some. V, J and clone size were drawn from that table, and D and trimming were deduced from the DNA. In the table there are about 90,000 clones, 70% to 90% of which are singletons. Germline V gene sequence: CDR1 SGHDT, CDR2 YYEEEE. The CDR3 is made up of 14 amino acids. With 3 bases removed from V and 0 bases from J, the gap between germline ends came to 7 bases. The receptor's source is a man older than 75 with acute or convalescent COVID-19. V is TRBV5-6 and J is TRBJ1-5; D unclear. Sequenced: peripheral blood. CDR3 coding DNA: TGTGCCAGCAGCTCACTTTATAGCAATCAGCCCCAGCATTTT. Residues: CASSSLYSNQPQHF. Full variable domain (missing parts from reference TRBV5-6 and TRBJ1-5): DAGVTQSPTHLIKTRGQQVTLRCSPKSGHDTVSWYQQALGQGPQFIFQYYEEEERQRGNFPDRFSGHQFPNYSSELNVNALLLGDSALYLCASSSLYSNQPQHFGDGTRLSIL.